Listed below are T cell receptor beta chains from one sample, sequenced in a study of cytomegalovirus exposure and HLA in healthy donors. Libraries were prepared by immunoSEQ multiplex PCR; TCRdb keeps only in-frame clonotypes and omits some of them. The sample consists of 110,000 to 150,000 clones, approximately 78% of them appearing once. Sequences were obtained from PBMCs. The receptors stem from a female donor in good health and CMV-seronegative. CDR3s include the opening cysteine and the closing phenylalanine or tryptophan. The D gene is left open where the match is weak. A row's size may be missing; if present it is once, few, many or a size class.

clone_size | d_call | j_call | v_call | cdr3_aa | cdr3_nt
- | TRBD2 | TRBJ2-7 | TRBV7-2 | CASSFGAGVGEQYF | TGTGCCAGCAGCTTTGGGGCGGGAGTGGGCGAGCAGTACTTC
- | - | TRBJ2-7 | TRBV5-4 | CASSLGQSSEQYF | TGTGCCAGCAGCCTAGGACAGTCGAGCGAGCAGTACTTC
- | - | TRBJ1-1 | TRBV7-2 | CASSQHNRRSSTEAFF | TGTGCCAGCAGCCAACACAACAGGCGATCGAGCACTGAAGCTTTCTTT
- | - | TRBJ2-2 | TRBV6-1 | CASSDVAGVGNTGELFF | TGTGCCAGCAGTGATGTGGCAGGTGTGGGGAACACCGGGGAGCTGTTTTTT
- | TRBD1 | TRBJ2-3 | TRBV7-2 | CASSSQGAPRTDTQYF | TGTGCCAGCAGCTCCCAGGGGGCCCCTCGCACAGATACGCAGTATTTT
- | TRBD1 | TRBJ1-4 | TRBV4-2 | CASSQASGTGDEKLFF | TGTGCCAGCAGCCAAGCTTCCGGGACAGGGGATGAAAAACTGTTTTTT
- | TRBD1 | TRBJ1-2 | TRBV28 | CASSYLRRDRVYGYTF | TGTGCCAGCAGTTACTTAAGACGGGACAGGGTCTATGGCTACACCTTC
once | - | TRBJ1-1 | TRBV6-5 | CASSYSWTEMNTEAFF | TGTGCCAGCAGTTACAGCTGGACAGAAATGAACACTGAAGCTTTCTTT
- | - | TRBJ1-1 | TRBV4-1 | CASSQDIRVTEAFF | TGCGCCAGCAGCCAAGATATCCGTGTCACTGAAGCTTTCTTT
- | TRBD2 | TRBJ2-7 | TRBV20-1 | CSALAGYEQYF | TGCAGTGCCTTAGCGGGCTACGAGCAGTACTTC
- | - | TRBJ1-5 | TRBV7-3 | CASSLFPEQPQHF | TGTGCCAGCAGCTTATTTCCAGAACAGCCCCAGCATTTT
- | TRBD1 | TRBJ1-2 | TRBV27 | CASSPTGTVRGGYTF | TGTGCCAGCAGTCCTACCGGGACAGTCCGAGGAGGCTACACCTTC
- | - | TRBJ1-1 | TRBV6-1 | CASSDSGFLNTEAFF | TGTGCCAGCAGTGACAGTGGCTTTTTGAACACTGAAGCTTTCTTT
once | TRBD1 | TRBJ1-2 | TRBV28 | CASSSGGAGYGYTF | TGTGCCAGCAGTTCAGGGGGCGCGGGCTATGGCTACACCTTC
once | - | TRBJ2-2 | TRBV11-1 | CASSPSGTLGTGELFF | TGTGCCAGCAGCCCTTCCGGGACTCTCGGCACCGGGGAGCTGTTTTTT
once | TRBD2 | TRBJ2-1 | TRBV7-2 | CASSFLAGEGIYEQFF | TGTGCCAGCAGCTTCTTAGCGGGGGAGGGTATATATGAGCAGTTCTTC
- | - | TRBJ2-3 | TRBV2 | CASNQGGLDTQYF | TGTGCCAGCAATCAGGGAGGTTTAGATACGCAGTATTTT
few | TRBD1 | TRBJ2-2 | TRBV5-1 | CASSPGTGGPNTGELFF | TGCGCCAGCAGCCCCGGGACAGGGGGCCCGAACACCGGGGAGCTGTTTTTT
- | TRBD2 | TRBJ2-5 | TRBV5-6 | CASRVGTSVSETQYF | TGTGCCAGCAGAGTGGGGACTAGCGTATCGGAGACCCAGTACTTC
- | TRBD2 | TRBJ2-7 | TRBV5-4 | CASSGGLASYEQYF | TGTGCCAGCAGCGGGGGACTAGCGTCCTACGAGCAGTACTTC
once | TRBD1 | TRBJ2-3 | TRBV6-6 | CASERTGRETDTQYF | TGTGCCAGCGAGAGGACAGGGAGAGAGACAGATACGCAGTATTTT
- | - | TRBJ2-4 | TRBV2 | CASRSLGKNIQYF | TGTGCCAGCAGATCACTAGGGAAAAACATTCAGTACTTC
- | TRBD2 | TRBJ2-6 | TRBV27 | CASSNSGAHSGANVLTF | TGTGCCAGCAGTAATAGCGGGGCGCACTCTGGGGCCAACGTCCTGACTTTC
- | - | TRBJ2-7 | TRBV30 | CAWRSAGATYEQYF | TGTGCCTGGAGATCGGCAGGGGCCACCTACGAGCAGTACTTC
- | - | TRBJ2-1 | TRBV11-3 | CASSFSGPGKTYNEQFF | TGTGCCAGCAGCTTTTCTGGGCCAGGGAAGACCTACAATGAGCAGTTCTTC
- | TRBD2 | TRBJ2-5 | TRBV15 | CATSRETSGGAWQETQYF | TGTGCCACCAGCAGAGAGACTAGCGGGGGGGCTTGGCAAGAGACCCAGTACTTC
- | - | TRBJ2-7 | TRBV18 | CASSPGGSASEQYF | TGTGCCAGCTCACCAGGAGGGTCCGCTAGCGAGCAGTACTTC
few | TRBD2 | TRBJ2-1 | TRBV27 | CASSREGISSSGRANEQFF | TGTGCCAGCAGCCGGGAGGGGATCTCGTCTAGCGGGAGGGCCAATGAGCAGTTCTTC
- | TRBD2 | TRBJ2-6 | TRBV5-4 | CASTVPGGLSGANVLTF | TGTGCCAGCACCGTCCCGGGGGGGCTCTCTGGGGCCAACGTCCTGACTTTC